The 31 T cell receptor beta chains given below trace back to one sample, sequenced in a study of tumor-infiltrating lymphocytes in primary liver carcinoma (dated by TCRdb to about 2017). RNA from unsorted whole blood was extracted with TRIzol reagent, and germline DNA was obtained with the DNeasy Blood & Tissue kit. Sequencer: Illumina HiSeq 2500. Using a constant-region primer and ProtoScript II reverse transcriptase, TCRbeta-specific cDNA was reverse-transcribed from 450 to 650 ng total RNA. The TCRbeta libraries were prepared through three rounds of nested multiplex PCR following a slightly modified ARM-PCR procedure. The first two PCR rounds used multiplex TRBV1-TRBV30 forward primers with a Cbeta reverse primer, each for 10 to 11 cycles. TCRdb ran its own pipeline on the public reads, namely fastp trimming at Q25 and MiXCR clone calling, and kept in-frame beta chains. All rows with the same CDR3 protein become a single entry with the most common DNA and genes. The sample table records about 310,000 distinct CDR3 sequences; approximately 58% of these occur just once. The leading ten clones occupy over 15% of the sample.

What was sequenced was peripheral blood. The origin of the receptors is a woman aged 25 to 39 with primary liver carcinoma and hepatitis B virus infection.

This clonotype was recorded at least ten times. The chain combines TRBV7-9 with TRBJ2-3; unclear D gene. V lost 2 bases to trimming and J lost 2 bases, with 8 bases between them. The CDR3 is 14 amino acids. Germline V lookup: CDR1 SEHNR, CDR2 FQNEAQ (reference sequence). This chain's CDR3 is CASSLLGTTDTQYF. The CDR3 DNA reads TGTGCCAGCAGCTTACTCGGAACCACAGATACGCAGTATTTT.

The DNA for the CDR3 is TGCGCCAGCAGCCCGCCCAACTCGGTGGAAGAGACCCAGTACTTC. It specifies CASSPPNSVEETQYF. This chain uses TRBV4-1 with TRBJ2-5, with no clear D. CDR1 and CDR2 (germline): MGHRA, YSYEKL. Trimming pared 4 bases from V and 3 bases from J, leaving 15 bases between. The CDR3 spans 15 residues.

CDR3 region: CASRPLGGHSYEQYF. The CDR3 DNA reads as TGTGCCAGCAGGCCCCTGGGGGGACACTCCTACGAGCAGTACTTC. The genes are TRBV7-8 and TRBJ2-7; D tentatively fits TRBD1 or TRBD2 (6 bases each). Trimming removed 6 bases from V and 0 bases from J, with 15 bases in between. CDR3 length: 15 amino acids. Germline V lookup: CDR1 SGHVS, CDR2 FQNEAQ.

A word on this clonotype: The junction departs from the called germline gene at one end, perhaps through a read error. The chain carries TRBV24-1 and TRBJ2-2, with D possibly being TRBD1 or TRBD2 (5 bases each). The V gene's germline CDR1 is KGHDR and CDR2 SFDVKD. This CDR3 comprises 17 residues. The CDR3 nucleotides are TGTGCCGCCAGTGATTCCTGGGGGAGAGTTGACACCGGGGAGCTGTTTTTT. It translates to CAASDSWGRVDTGELFF.

In regard to this clonotype: Germline and junction disagree at one end, which may indicate a read error. The chain joins TRBV4-1 to TRBJ2-7, with D unclear. The CDR3 sequence is 11 residues long. Per the germline V gene, CDR1 is MGHRA and CDR2 is YSYEKL. The CDR3 loop is CTSSQGLEQYF. The CDR3 coding sequence is TGCACCAGCAGCCAAGGGCTTGAGCAGTACTTC.

As to this clonotype: One end of the junction fails to match germline, which may point to a read error. The chain joins TRBV5-1 to TRBJ2-5; possibly TRBD2 for D (6 bases). The CDR3 contains 12 residues. Germline V lookup: CDR1 SGHRS, CDR2 YFSETQ. The DNA for the CDR3 is TGCGCCAGCCGGGGGAGTGGGGAGACTCAGTACTTC. Translated: CASRGSGETQYF. Full variable domain (remainder filled in from reference TRBV5-1 and TRBJ2-5): KAGVTQTPRYLIKTRGQQVTLSCSPISGHRSVSWYQQTPGQGLQFLFEYFSETQRNKGNFPGRFSGRQFSNSRSEMNVSTLELGDSALYLCASRGSGETQYFGPGTRLLVL.

On this clonotype: This may come from a read error, since a much larger clone is one base off. The gene calls are TRBV6-5 and TRBJ1-2, with no clear D. CDR1 and CDR2 from the germline V gene are MNHEY and SVGAGI. The CDR3 totals 15 residues. CDR3 in amino acids: CASRDTRLPNYCYTF. Here the CDR3 DNA reads TGTGCCAGCAGGGATACTCGCCTGCCTAACTATTGCTACACCTTC.

As for this clonotype: A much larger clone is a single base away; this may be a read error. This rearrangement joins TRBV29-1 to TRBJ2-5; D perhaps matches TRBD2 (6 bases). This CDR3 contains 10 residues. Germline-derived CDR1 and CDR2 are SQVTM and ANQGSEA. With 8 bases removed from V and 11 bases from J, the gap between germline ends came to 15 bases. The CDR3 sequence: CSILKGLQYF. In DNA, the CDR3 is TGCAGCATCCTCAAGGGACTTCAGTACTTC.

On this clonotype: One end of the junction varies from germline; a read error may be responsible. The chain joins TRBV11-2 to TRBJ2-3; TRBD1 agrees at 10 bases. The CDR3 is 18 amino acids. Per germline, CDR1 SGHAT and CDR2 FQNNGV. This CDR3 is CASNRPSGDRGSTVTQYF. CDR3 sequence (DNA): TGTGCCAGCAACCGCCCCAGTGGGGACAGGGGTAGCACAGTTACGCAGTATTTT. The whole variable domain, filled in from reference TRBV11-2 and TRBJ2-3, reads EAGVAQSPRYKIIEKRQSVAFWCNPISGHATLYWYQQILGQGPKLLIQFQNNGVVDDSQLPKDRFSAERLKGVDSTLKIQPAKLEDSAVYLCASNRPSGDRGSTVTQYFGPGTRLTVL.

This clonotype occurred once. DNA for the CDR3: TGTGCCAGTAGCAAAGAAGGCGGACGCACTGAAGCTTTCTTT. This translates into CASSKEGGRTEAFF. The V gene is TRBV4-2, the J gene TRBJ1-1; D is undetermined. The CDR3 covers 14 residues. The germline gives CDR1 LGHNA, CDR2 YNFKEQ. The V and J ends lost 9 bases and 4 bases respectively, with 18 bases between them.

The V gene is TRBV29-1, the J gene TRBJ2-7; the D gene is possibly TRBD1 (5 bases). This CDR3 contains 15 residues. Per the germline V gene, CDR1 is SQVTM and CDR2 is ANQGSEA. V was cut by 3 bases and J by 0 bases, with 15 bases left in between. CDR3 bases: TGCAGCGTTGACCGCGGACACTCTGGCTCCTACGAGCAGTACTTC. This encodes CSVDRGHSGSYEQYF.

About this clonotype: One end of the junction does not line up with germline, which may come from a read error. The chain links TRBV12-3 or TRBV12-4 to TRBJ2-1, with TRBD2 matching 14 bases. CDR3 length: 16 residues. The DNA of the CDR3 is TGTGCCAGCAGTTTCCTGACTAGCGGGAGGGGCAATGAGCAGATCTTC. This sequence encodes CASSFLTSGRGNEQIF.

This clonotype was picked up a small number of times. The chain employs TRBV4-2 and TRBJ2-1; 9 bases line up with TRBD2. V shed 0 bases, J shed 8 bases, and the junction held 11 bases outside the gene matches. In germline, CDR1 is LGHNA, CDR2 YNFKEQ. The CDR3 is 17 amino acids. CDR3 amino acids: CASSQDRLAEGHDEQFF. The CDR3 region has the DNA TGTGCCAGCAGCCAAGATCGACTAGCGGAGGGGCACGATGAGCAGTTCTTC.

This chain connects TRBV6-5 to TRBJ2-7, with 7 bases lining up with TRBD1. Germline V CDR1 and CDR2: MNHEY, SVGAGI. CDR3 length equals 13 residues. The V gene end was trimmed by 6 bases and the J gene end by 10 bases; junction bases not matched to a gene: 12. As DNA, the CDR3 is TGTGCCAGCAGCCGACAGGGACCCTACAATCAGTACTTC. Protein sequence: CASSRQGPYNQYF.

On this clonotype: Likely a read error: the CDR3 ends without its conserved phenylalanine or tryptophan. V gene TRBV11-2 combines with J gene TRBJ2-1; D is unresolved. V lost 4 bases and J lost 10, with 14 bases in between. The CDR3 runs to 13 residues. The V gene's germline CDR1 is SGHAT and CDR2 FQNNGV. The CDR3 bases are TGTGCCAGCAGCTCCCAAGGTGTGGGGGAGCAGTTCTCC. It specifies CASSSQGVGEQFS.

This clonotype was observed many times. The DNA is left out, because the CDR3 cannot be placed on it with certainty; the CDR3 is given as TCRdb lists it. This rearrangement joins TRBV6-2 or TRBV6-3 to TRBJ2-1; the table's D call TRBD1 went unverified against the DNA. The V gene's germline CDR1 is MNHEY and CDR2 SVGEGT. The length of the CDR3 is 13 amino acids, counting both ends. CDR3 residues: CASSFGSGTGSIF.

This clonotype was observed once. The V and J genes are TRBV9 and TRBJ2-1, with 7 bases matching TRBD2. This CDR3 spans 15 amino acids. The junction had 11 bases not matched to a gene; V was cut back by 4 bases and J by 7 bases. In germline, CDR1 is SGDLS, CDR2 YYNGEE. CDR3 in amino acids: CASSLRGFGGNEQFF. CDR3 nucleotides: TGTGCCAGCAGCCTCCGAGGCTTCGGGGGGAATGAGCAGTTCTTC.

This clonotype has only a few counts. The V and J genes are TRBV6-2 or TRBV6-3 and TRBJ2-7; 7 positions agree with TRBD1. This CDR3 is built from 17 residues. Germline loops: CDR1 MNHEY, CDR2 SVGEGT. Germline trimming cut 7 bases from V and 2 bases from J; bases unmatched to any gene: 17. The CDR3 DNA reads TGTGCCAGCACCCAATTCCCCGGACAGGCCCCAGCCTACGAGCAGTACTTC. This translates into CASTQFPGQAPAYEQYF.

Of note for this clonotype: It may be a read error: a sequence one base away is much more abundant. V gene TRBV6-1 combines with J gene TRBJ1-2; D may be TRBD1 (6 bases). From germline, CDR1 is MNHNS and CDR2 SASEGT. V was clipped by 6 bases and J by 8 bases, with 13 bases between them. The CDR3 is made up of 12 amino acids. CDR3 in amino acids: CASRTTGRGYTF. The CDR3 DNA reads as TGTGCCAGCAGGACCACAGGGAGGGGCTACACCTTC.

This clonotype was seen once. One end of the junction is discordant with germline, which a read error may explain. The CDR3 DNA reads as TGTGCCAGCAGCTTAGGGGGGGAGACCCAGAACTTC. Translating it yields CASSLGGETQNF. The V and J genes are TRBV7-8 and TRBJ2-5, with D possibly matching TRBD2 (6 bases). CDR1 SGHVS and CDR2 FQNEAQ come from the germline V gene. The CDR3 extends over 12 amino acids.

The V and J genes are TRBV4-3 and TRBJ1-2; TRBD1 matches at 7 bases. After removal of 7 bases from V and 6 bases from J, the junction contained 11 bases not matched to a gene. Germline lookup yields CDR1 LGHNA and CDR2 YSLEER. There are 14 residues in the CDR3. CDR3 sequence reads: CASIPGTAEHGYTF. Written as DNA, the CDR3 is TGCGCCAGCATCCCCGGGACAGCGGAGCATGGCTACACCTTC.

V and J are TRBV6-1 and TRBJ1-5; D might be TRBD1 (6 bases). Gene TRBJ2-3 matches the end of the DNA better, so the J call may be wrong. The CDR3 has 14 amino acids. Germline V gene sequence: CDR1 MNHNS, CDR2 SASEGT. CDR3 nucleotide sequence: TGTGCCAGCAGTGCTGGACAGAACTATCAGCCTCAGTATTTT. Its protein product is CASSAGQNYQPQYF.

A remark on this clonotype: The junction differs from germline at one of its ends, possibly a read error. The chain joins TRBV7-8 to TRBJ1-5; D is uncertain. Looked up from germline, CDR1 is SGHVS and CDR2 is FQNEAQ. The length of the CDR3 is 17 residues. The CDR3 DNA reads TGTGCCAGCAACTTAGGCTCCCCCAGCGTTAGCAATCAGCCCCAGCATTTT. The encoded protein is CASNLGSPSVSNQPQHF.

The chain joins TRBV12-3 or TRBV12-4 to TRBJ1-1; no clear D. The V end lost 7 bases, the J end lost 0 bases, and 9 bases lay between the germline ends. The CDR3 extends over 13 amino acids. The CDR3 loop reads CASNREMNTEAFF. The CDR3 bases are TGTGCCAGCAATCGGGAGATGAACACTGAAGCTTTCTTT.

In this sample, this clonotype turned up many times. V and J are TRBV4-2 and TRBJ1-5; unclear D gene. The ends were cut back, 0 bases at V and 0 bases at J, with 12 bases in the middle. The CDR3 contains 17 residues. Germline lookup yields CDR1 LGHNA and CDR2 YNFKEQ. This CDR3 is CASSQDEVGYSNQPQHF. The CDR3 DNA sequence: TGTGCCAGCAGCCAAGATGAGGTGGGGTATAGCAATCAGCCCCAGCATTTT.

This clonotype was seen more than once but under ten times. The chain couples TRBV13 to TRBJ2-2, with D possibly TRBD1 on 5 matching bases. The CDR3 spans 14 residues. The V gene lost 8 bases and the J gene lost 4 bases, with 14 bases spanning the gap. Per germline, CDR1 PRHDT and CDR2 FYEKMQ (reference sequence). The CDR3 DNA reads TGTGCCAGCGGTGGGGCGGACGGCACCGGGGAGCTGTTTTTT. This sequence encodes CASGGADGTGELFF.

At least ten counts were recorded for this clonotype. V and J are TRBV4-1 and TRBJ2-6, with TRBD1 matching over 10 bases. CDR3 size: 18 residues. Germline CDR1 is MGHRA and CDR2 is YSYEKL. V was pared by 1 base and J by 6 bases, with 9 bases of the junction left unmatched. The CDR3: CASSQGGQGRLMANVLTF. DNA for the CDR3: TGCGCCAGCAGCCAAGGGGGACAGGGGCGTCTGATGGCCAACGTCCTGACTTTC.

This clonotype was seen only a few times. The V call is TRBV7-9, the J call TRBJ2-1, with 8 bases matching TRBD2. After removal of 4 bases from V and 6 bases from J, the junction contained 11 bases not matched to a gene. The germline gives CDR1 SEHNR, CDR2 FQNEAQ (reference sequence). The CDR3 extends over 16 amino acids. The chain's CDR3 is CASSSLLGLAGNEQFF. The CDR3, as DNA: TGTGCCAGCAGCTCCCTCCTCGGACTAGCAGGCAATGAGCAGTTCTTC.

This clonotype was detected only a few times. The chain links TRBV18 to TRBJ2-1, with 13 bases matching TRBD2. The CDR3 consists of 15 residues. Trimming took 0 bases from V and 8 from J; bases not matched to a gene: 1. Looked up from germline, CDR1 is KGHSH and CDR2 is LQKENI. Here the CDR3 reads CASSPPGLAGHEQFF. The CDR3 bases are TGTGCCAGCTCACCACCGGGACTAGCGGGACATGAGCAGTTCTTC.

Of note for this clonotype: The junction and the germline gene differ at one end; a read error may be behind it. V is TRBV4-2 and J is TRBJ2-2, with 10 nucleotides matching TRBD2. CDR1 and CDR2 from the germline V gene are LGHNA and YNFKEQ. There are 18 residues in the CDR3. The CDR3 DNA reads as TGTGCCGGCAGAAGAACCCTAACTAGCGGGACGAACACCGGGGAGCTGTTTTTT. This translates into CAGRRTLTSGTNTGELFF.

V usage is TRBV4-3 and J usage is TRBJ1-5; D gene unclear. V gave up 0 bases and J gave up 4 bases, with 10 bases separating them. CDR1 and CDR2 from the germline V gene are LGHNA and YSLEER. CDR3 length: 15 residues. CDR3 sequence reads: CASSQDYQVNQPQHF. The CDR3 DNA reads TGCGCCAGCAGCCAAGATTACCAGGTAAATCAGCCCCAGCATTTT.